The 31 T cell receptor beta chains below were found in one sample sequenced in a study of cytotoxic CD8 clonotypes in ibrutinib-treated CLL. Produced via immunoSEQ multiplex PCR; TCRdb's table is partial and in-frame only. The table includes over 150,000 clones, around 84% detected once. The sample was PBMCs, taken after 12 months of ibrutinib treatment. The receptors shown here come from a human donor with chronic lymphocytic leukemia.

V gene TRBV2 combines with J gene TRBJ2-2, with 9 bases identical to TRBD2. The junction had 9 bases not matched to a gene; V was cut back by 7 bases and J by 6 bases. CDR1 is SNHLY, CDR2 FYNNEI, per germline. CDR3 length equals 15 residues. The CDR3 here is CASMSSGRVPGELFF. The CDR3 DNA sequence: TGTGCCAGCATGAGTAGCGGGAGAGTCCCCGGGGAGCTGTTTTTT.

The chain is built from TRBV6-6 and TRBJ2-3; the D gene is possibly TRBD2 (5 bases). Per germline, CDR1 MNHNY and CDR2 SVGAGI (reference sequence). This CDR3 is 15 amino acids long. V was shortened by 4 bases and J by 6 bases, with 17 bases between the two germline ends. The CDR3 DNA is TGTGCCAGCAGTTCTGAAGGGCCCCCGGGGGATACGCAGTATTTT. This sequence encodes CASSSEGPPGDTQYF.

V and J are TRBV15 and TRBJ2-5; 7 bases are shared with TRBD1. Losses at the gene ends were 5 bases for V and 5 bases for J; bases not matched to a gene: 8. The CDR3 totals 14 residues. The germline V gene has CDR1 LNHNV and CDR2 YYDKDF (reference sequence). The CDR3 loop reads CATSPRGTDETQYF. DNA for the CDR3: TGTGCCACCAGCCCGAGGGGGACAGACGAGACCCAGTACTTC.

This chain joins TRBV7-9 and TRBJ1-4; possibly TRBD1 for D (5 bases). Trimming cost V 4 bases and J 8 bases, with 20 bases left between them. This CDR3 has 16 residues. Germline V lookup: CDR1 SEHNR, CDR2 FQNEAQ (reference sequence). CDR3 DNA: TGTGCCAGCAGCTCTCACGGTAGTGTCGGGGGAGAAAAACTGTTTTTT. The encoded protein is CASSSHGSVGGEKLFF. The full variable domain, rest sourced from reference TRBV7-9 and TRBJ1-4, is DTGVSQNPRHKITKRGQNVTFRCDPISEHNRLYWYRQTLGQGPEFLTYFQNEAQLEKSRLLSDRFSAERPKGSFSTLEIQRTEQGDSAMYLCASSSHGSVGGEKLFFGSGTQLSVL.

The chain carries TRBV15 and TRBJ1-2; 7 bases agree with TRBD1. There are 14 residues in the CDR3. The trim removed 1 base at V and 7 bases at J, leaving 6 bases unmatched. In germline, CDR1 is LNHNV, CDR2 YYDKDF (reference sequence). The CDR3 coding sequence is TGTGCCACCAGCAGAGCTGGGACAGTTATTGGCTACACCTTC. This translates into CATSRAGTVIGYTF.

This chain uses TRBV9 with TRBJ2-3; D perhaps matches TRBD1 (7 bases). The CDR3 is 14 residues long. V lost 6 bases and J 4 bases, leaving 15 bases between the germline ends. Germline CDR1 SGDLS, CDR2 YYNGEE. The CDR3 loop reads CASTAGGLADTQYF. The CDR3 region has the DNA TGTGCCAGCACCGCAGGGGGGCTTGCAGATACGCAGTATTTT. The complete variable domain, with remaining parts taken from reference TRBV9 and TRBJ2-3, reads DSGVTQTPKHLITATGQRVTLRCSPRSGDLSVYWYQQSLDQGLQFLIQYYNGEERAKGNILERFSAQQFPDLHSELNLSSLELGDSALYFCASTAGGLADTQYFGPGTRLTVL.

The V and J genes are TRBV19 and TRBJ2-1, with D hard to call. Germline values: CDR1 LNHDA, CDR2 SQIVND (reference sequence). Trimming took off 0 bases at V and 6 bases at J, with 12 bases between the two ends. The CDR3 length is 15 residues. The CDR3 region is CASSIDATPLNEQFF. CDR3 nucleotides: TGTGCCAGTAGTATAGATGCGACCCCTCTCAATGAGCAGTTCTTC.

The chain uses TRBV6-5 and TRBJ1-1; D remains ambiguous. There are 13 residues in the CDR3. The ends were cut back, 10 bases at V and 4 bases at J, with 16 bases in the middle. Germline CDR1 reads MNHEY; CDR2 reads SVGAGI. The CDR3 reads CATGDARSTEAFF. The CDR3, as DNA: TGTGCCACCGGAGACGCTAGGAGCACTGAAGCTTTCTTT.

This sequence joins TRBV6-6 and TRBJ1-2; no clear D gene. The CDR3 extends over 14 amino acids. V was trimmed by 6 bases and J by 4 bases, leaving 15 bases between them. Germline CDR1 reads MNHNY; CDR2 reads SVGAGI (reference sequence). The CDR3 loop reads CASRESSGVYGYTF. CDR3 DNA sequence: TGTGCCAGCAGGGAATCCTCCGGGGTCTATGGCTACACCTTC.

The V call is TRBV25-1, the J call TRBJ1-2, with 8 bases fitting TRBD1. The germline V gene encodes CDR1 MGHDK and CDR2 SYGVNS. V lost 3 bases and J lost 6; bases outside the gene matches: 9. The CDR3 covers 15 residues. CDR3 sequence: CASSERQGAGNGYTF. Here the CDR3 DNA reads TGTGCCAGCAGTGAGCGGCAGGGGGCGGGTAATGGCTACACCTTC.

This chain uses TRBV2 with TRBJ2-7, with D possibly TRBD2 on 5 matching bases. V was shortened by 4 bases and J by 13 bases, with 17 bases between the two germline ends. This CDR3 has 12 amino acids. Germline loops: CDR1 SNHLY, CDR2 FYNNEI. CDR3: CASSVSPGGTYF. The DNA for the CDR3 is TGTGCCAGCAGTGTTTCTCCAGGAGGTACCTACTTC.

This sequence joins TRBV27 and TRBJ2-7; TRBD1 matches 9 bases. CDR1 is MNHEY and CDR2 is SMNVEV in the germline V gene (reference sequence). J was trimmed by 6 bases and V by 6 bases; bases with no gene match: 15. The CDR3 length is 16 residues. The CDR3 region is CASSAYTGTGKREQYF. The CDR3 nucleotides are TGTGCCAGCAGCGCCTATACCGGGACAGGGAAACGCGAGCAGTACTTC.

The V call is TRBV9, the J call TRBJ2-1, with 10 nucleotides matching TRBD2. V lost 0 bases, J lost 3 bases, and 3 bases stayed unmatched. In germline, CDR1 is SGDLS, CDR2 YYNGEE. The CDR3 contains 16 residues. CDR3 protein: CASSVGWTSGYNEQFF. In DNA form, the CDR3 reads TGTGCCAGCAGCGTAGGGTGGACTAGCGGCTACAATGAGCAGTTCTTC.

This chain links TRBV5-6 with TRBJ2-2; 8 positions agree with TRBD1. Germline assignment: CDR1 SGHDT and CDR2 YYEEEE. This CDR3 region has 16 residues. V lost 4 bases and J lost 7; bases outside the gene matches: 12. The CDR3 sequence is CASSLHSAGGFGELFF. Here the CDR3 DNA reads TGTGCCAGCAGCCTCCACTCGGCAGGGGGCTTCGGGGAGCTGTTTTTT.

V gene TRBV7-9 combines with J gene TRBJ2-3; 9 nucleotides align to TRBD2. The CDR3 has 15 amino acids. Per germline, CDR1 SEHNR and CDR2 FQNEAQ (reference sequence). V gave up 1 base and J gave up 8 bases; unmatched junction bases: 7. This CDR3 is CASSLGGGRAATQYF. The CDR3 coding sequence is TGTGCCAGCAGCTTAGGGGGCGGGAGGGCCGCTACGCAGTATTTT.

The chain employs TRBV27 and TRBJ2-5, with 8 bases identical to TRBD1. The ends lost 8 bases at V and 5 bases at J; junction bases unmatched: 13. The CDR3 spans 15 residues. Germline V gives CDR1 MNHEY, CDR2 SMNVEV (reference sequence). Written as DNA, the CDR3 is TGTGCCAGCCATCAGGGGGCTTTTTTGGGGGAGACCCAGTACTTC. Translated, it gives CASHQGAFLGETQYF.

The rearrangement links TRBV6-5 to TRBJ2-7; D unclear. The CDR3 consists of 13 residues. The V and J ends lost 7 bases and 5 bases respectively, with 15 bases between them. CDR1 and CDR2 from the germline V gene are MNHEY and SVGAGI. CDR3 in DNA: TGTGCCAGCATTAACTATGAAATGAACGAGCAGTACTTC. Translated: CASINYEMNEQYF.

The rearrangement uses TRBV5-1 and TRBJ2-2; 7 bases align to TRBD1. The germline V gene encodes CDR1 SGHRS and CDR2 YFSETQ. The junction had 6 bases not matched to a gene; V was cut back by 4 bases and J by 0 bases. The CDR3 sequence is 16 residues long. Here the CDR3 reads CASSLGQGANTGELFF. The CDR3 DNA reads TGCGCCAGCAGCCTCGGGCAGGGGGCGAACACCGGGGAGCTGTTTTTT.

This chain joins TRBV27 and TRBJ1-4; TRBD1 matches at 10 bases. Germline-derived CDR1 and CDR2 are MNHEY and SMNVEV (reference sequence). The CDR3 runs to 13 residues. V lost 6 bases, J lost 15 bases, and 10 bases stayed unmatched. CDR3 nucleotides: TGTGCCAGCAGCCGGGGGGGACAGGGGAAGATGTTTTTT. It encodes CASSRGGQGKMFF.

The chain carries TRBV7-3 and TRBJ2-1, with 7 bases matching TRBD2. CDR1 is SGHTA, CDR2 FQGTGA, per germline. The CDR3 consists of 19 residues. J lost 0 bases, V lost 5 bases, and 16 bases had no gene match. The CDR3 sequence: CASSTALTGGFSSYNEQFF. The CDR3 bases are TGTGCCAGCAGCACTGCTCTAACGGGGGGATTCTCCTCCTACAATGAGCAGTTCTTC.

This clone was recorded a few times. The rearrangement joins TRBV19 to TRBJ2-3, with D unresolved. The CDR3 loop spans 15 amino acids. Looked up from germline, CDR1 is LNHDA and CDR2 is SQIVND (reference sequence). V gave up 2 bases and J gave up 0 bases, with 9 bases separating them. The CDR3 sequence is CASSINGFSTDTQYF. DNA for the CDR3: TGTGCCAGTAGTATAAACGGGTTTAGCACAGATACGCAGTATTTT.

CDR3 nucleotide sequence: TGCGCCAGCAGCTTGGAATGGGGGGGCACTGAAGCTTTCTTT. Its translation is CASSLEWGGTEAFF. The chain links TRBV5-1 to TRBJ1-1, with D maybe TRBD1 (5 bases). Germline V gene data show CDR1 as SGHRS and CDR2 as YFSETQ. The CDR3 totals 14 residues. V was cut by 0 bases and J by 4 bases, with 10 bases left in between.

The chain employs TRBV5-1 and TRBJ2-5, with D perhaps TRBD1 or TRBD2 (5 bases each). The length of the CDR3 is 14 residues. Trimming stripped 0 bases from V and 5 bases from J, with 11 bases between. Germline V CDR1 and CDR2: SGHRS, YFSETQ. For the CDR3, the DNA is TGCGCCAGCAGCTTGGGGGGGTCTGGGGAGACCCAGTACTTC. It specifies CASSLGGSGETQYF.

This rearrangement joins TRBV11-2 to TRBJ1-1; 10 bases agree with TRBD1. V lost 0 bases, J lost 1 base, and 8 bases stayed unmatched. Germline-derived CDR1 and CDR2 are SGHAT and FQNNGV. The CDR3 loop spans 18 amino acids. CDR3 coding DNA: TGTGCCAGCAGCTTAGACTCGACAGGGGGCGCAAGGAACACTGAAGCTTTCTTT. This translates into CASSLDSTGGARNTEAFF.

This clone was detected once. The chain combines TRBV7-3 with TRBJ1-3; weak D call: TRBD1 (5 bases). V was trimmed by 5 bases and J by 4 bases, leaving 9 bases between them. The CDR3 covers 13 residues. The V gene's germline CDR1 is SGHTA and CDR2 FQGTGA. CDR3 protein: CASSPRQGNTIYF. The DNA for the CDR3 is TGTGCCAGCAGCCCCAGACAGGGAAACACCATATATTTT.

V and J are TRBV11-2 and TRBJ1-1, with 7 bases lining up with TRBD1. CDR1 is SGHAT, CDR2 FQNNGV, per germline. Trimming at V came to 4 bases and at J to 5 bases, leaving 10 bases not matched to a gene. The CDR3 runs to 15 residues. In DNA form, the CDR3 reads TGTGCCAGCAGCTCGACCAGGGGGAGAATGACTGAAGCTTTCTTT. Its translation is CASSSTRGRMTEAFF.

The rearrangement uses TRBV28 and TRBJ1-2; no definite D call. Germline assignment: CDR1 MDHEN and CDR2 SYDVKM. Trimming shortened V by 3 bases and J by 0 bases, and 8 bases separated the two germline ends. The CDR3 totals 14 residues. The CDR3 loop is CASSLVGANYGYTF. The CDR3 DNA sequence: TGTGCCAGCAGTTTGGTTGGAGCTAACTATGGCTACACCTTC.

This clone was detected only once. The chain carries TRBV9 and TRBJ2-6, with 7 bases fitting TRBD1. Germline CDR1 reads SGDLS; CDR2 reads YYNGEE. The CDR3 is made up of 17 amino acids. Trimming cost V 4 bases and J 0 bases; bases outside gene matches: 7. The CDR3 bases are TGTGCCAGCAGCCTGACAGGGACGGCCTCTGGGGCCAACGTCCTGACTTTC. Translated, it gives CASSLTGTASGANVLTF.

This clone was recorded only once. V is TRBV10-3 and J is TRBJ2-7; D is perhaps TRBD2 (5 bases). The V end was cut by 0 bases, the J end by 2 bases, with 14 bases between. CDR1 is ENHRY, CDR2 SYGVKD, per germline. The CDR3 is 16 amino acids. The CDR3 coding sequence is TGTGCCATCAGTGAGTCGGTGGGAGTCAACGCCTACGAGCAGTACTTC. Residues: CAISESVGVNAYEQYF.

The genes are TRBV27 and TRBJ2-7; 10 bases map to TRBD2. CDR3 length: 19 residues. Germline V CDR1 and CDR2: MNHEY, SMNVEV (reference sequence). The junction had 24 bases not matched to a gene; V was cut back by 11 bases and J by 2 bases. CDR3 DNA sequence: TGTGCCGCCAGCAGCACTTGGGCTAGCGGGAGTTCCCCTCCCTACGAGCAGTACTTC. This encodes CAASSTWASGSSPPYEQYF.

The chain uses TRBV7-3 and TRBJ1-1, with TRBD1 as a possible D gene (6 bases). This CDR3 is 13 amino acids long. The V end lost 6 bases, the J end lost 1 base, and 9 bases lay between the germline ends. Germline V lookup: CDR1 SGHTA, CDR2 FQGTGA. This chain's CDR3 is CASRQQGNTEAFF. CDR3 DNA sequence: TGTGCCAGCAGACAACAGGGGAACACTGAAGCTTTCTTT.